The 3 T cell receptor beta chains reported below all come from one sample, sequenced in a study of blood T cell repertoires in COVID-19. Assay: immunoSEQ multiplex PCR; the TCRdb copy retains only in-frame clones and omits some. The table includes about 220,000 clones, around 80% detected once. Material: peripheral blood. Receptors originate from a human donor in a cohort sampled during active COVID-19.

This chain uses TRBV12-5 with TRBJ1-1; 8 bases are a match to TRBD1. With 4 bases clipped from V and 3 bases from J, the junction kept 10 bases outside the gene matches. Germline V gene lookup returns CDR1 LGHNT and CDR2 FRNRAP. The CDR3 totals 16 residues. CDR3 loop: CASGSPDRGVYTEAFF. For the CDR3, the DNA is TGTGCTAGTGGTTCCCCTGACAGGGGAGTTTACACTGAAGCTTTCTTT.

This sequence joins TRBV27 and TRBJ2-7; 10 bases line up with TRBD1. The germline V gene encodes CDR1 MNHEY and CDR2 SMNVEV (reference sequence). V shed 2 bases, J shed 2 bases, and the junction held 6 bases outside the gene matches. The CDR3 is made up of 16 amino acids. CDR3 residues: CASSLAKTGGPYEQYF. Here the CDR3 DNA reads TGTGCCAGCAGTTTAGCAAAGACAGGGGGCCCCTACGAGCAGTACTTC.

This clone was observed a few times. The rearrangement uses TRBV19 and TRBJ1-1; no reliable D call. The CDR3 is 13 amino acids. Per the germline V gene, CDR1 is LNHDA and CDR2 is SQIVND (reference sequence). V gave up 3 bases and J gave up 3 bases, with 8 bases separating them. The CDR3 region is CASSISRYTEAFF. In DNA form, the CDR3 reads TGTGCCAGTAGTATTAGTCGCTACACTGAAGCTTTCTTT.